What follows are 25 T cell receptor beta chains derived from one specimen sequenced in a study of CD8+ T cells in alopecia areata. Treatment noted: oral pan-JAK inhibitor, 5-10 mg twice daily. RNA was extracted and reverse transcribed into cDNA as the sequencing template. TCRdb keeps only in-frame clones here, not all; method: immunoSEQ multiplex PCR. The sample shows 200,000 or so clones, roughly 64% of them seen only once. This material consisted of CD4+ T cells sorted from blood, taken at week 24, from a patient treated with tofacitinib. These receptors were obtained from a human donor with alopecia areata.

V and J are TRBV5-1 and TRBJ1-2, with D perhaps matching TRBD1 (5 bases). Looked up from germline, CDR1 is SGHRS and CDR2 is YFSETQ. This CDR3 is 14 amino acids long. V was clipped by 2 bases and J by 5 bases, with 13 bases between them. The CDR3 region is CASSFSQGGYGYTF. For the CDR3, the DNA is TGCGCCAGCAGCTTTAGCCAGGGAGGGTATGGCTACACCTTC.

This clone showed up just a few times. V is TRBV30 and J is TRBJ1-5; D perhaps matches TRBD1 (6 bases). V dropped 5 bases and J dropped 7 bases, with 15 bases sitting between them. The CDR3 spans 13 residues. From germline, CDR1 is GTSNPN and CDR2 SVGIG (reference sequence). CDR3 loop: CAWGTGLRQPQHF. As DNA, the CDR3 is TGTGCCTGGGGAACAGGGTTAAGACAGCCCCAGCATTTT.

The rearrangement uses TRBV30 and TRBJ2-5; maybe TRBD2 (6 bases). Trimming shortened V by 4 bases and J by 2 bases, and 17 bases separated the two germline ends. This CDR3 spans 15 amino acids. Germline lookup yields CDR1 GTSNPN and CDR2 SVGIG (reference sequence). The CDR3 spells CAWNPGLAEQETQYF. Here the CDR3 DNA reads TGTGCCTGGAATCCTGGGTTAGCGGAACAAGAGACCCAGTACTTC.

This chain uses TRBV7-3 with TRBJ2-2; D unresolved. Deletions cut 6 bases from V and 1 base from J, with 21 bases between. The germline V gene encodes CDR1 SGHTA and CDR2 FQGTGA. The CDR3 has 18 residues. CDR3 amino acids: CASSKTNVGRWNTGELFF. The CDR3 DNA reads TGTGCCAGCAGTAAGACGAATGTTGGCAGGTGGAACACCGGGGAGCTGTTTTTT.

The sample holds many counts of this clone. The rearrangement links TRBV7-3 to TRBJ2-2, with TRBD2 matching 11 bases. The trim removed 4 bases at V and 1 base at J, leaving 2 bases unmatched. The germline CDR1 and CDR2 sequences are SGHTA and FQGTGA. There are 16 residues in the CDR3. CDR3 DNA: TGTGCCAGCAGCTATCTAGCGGGAGGGAACACCGGGGAGCTGTTTTTT. This sequence encodes CASSYLAGGNTGELFF.

This chain joins TRBV18 and TRBJ2-7; D gene unclear. The germline V gene has CDR1 KGHSH and CDR2 LQKENI. The CDR3 extends over 12 amino acids. Trimming removed 3 bases at V and 6 bases at J, with 9 bases between. The chain's CDR3 is CASSPSGFEQYF. CDR3 in DNA: TGTGCCAGCTCACCTTCCGGTTTCGAGCAGTACTTC. Variable domain in full (rest from reference TRBV18 and TRBJ2-7): NAGVMQNPRHLVRRRGQEARLRCSPMKGHSHVYWYRQLPEEGLKFMVYLQKENIIDESGMPKERFSAEFPKEGPSILRIQQVVRGDSAAYFCASSPSGFEQYFGPGTRLTVT.

This clone was seen a handful of times. This chain joins TRBV29-1 and TRBJ2-7; the D gene is possibly TRBD1 (6 bases). The CDR3 has 12 amino acids. CDR1 is SQVTM and CDR2 is ANQGSEA in the germline V gene. The V gene lost 4 bases and the J gene lost 6 bases, with 13 bases spanning the gap. The CDR3 region is CSVAQGQGEQYF. For the CDR3, the DNA is TGCAGCGTTGCACAGGGTCAAGGCGAGCAGTACTTC.

This chain joins TRBV7-2 and TRBJ2-5; D is possibly TRBD2 (6 bases). CDR3 length: 13 residues. V shed 1 base and J shed 7 bases, with 10 bases lying between them. Germline CDR1 is SGHTA and CDR2 is FQGNSA. The CDR3 bases are TGTGCCAGCAGCTTAGTACTAGCTGGGACCCAGTACTTC. Amino acids: CASSLVLAGTQYF.

The CDR3 DNA reads TGTGCCTGGAGTGTACAGGGTGAAAAACTGTTTTTT. Protein sequence: CAWSVQGEKLFF. The chain recombines TRBV30 with TRBJ1-4; a weak D match, TRBD1 (6 bases). The CDR3 is made up of 12 amino acids. The germline CDR1 and CDR2 sequences are GTSNPN and SVGIG (reference sequence). Trimming left V 0 bases short and J 7 bases short, with 6 bases between. The full variable domain, completed using reference TRBV30 and TRBJ1-4, is SQTIHQWPATLVQPVGSPLSLECTVEGTSNPNLYWYRQAAGRGLQLLFYSVGIGQISSEVPQNLSASRPQDRQFILSSKKLLLSDSGFYLCAWSVQGEKLFFGSGTQLSVL.

J is TRBJ1-1 and V is TRBV29-1, with TRBD1 identical over 10 bases. J gave up 0 bases and V 5 bases, and 6 bases lay outside the gene matches. This CDR3 has 15 amino acids. Germline V lookup: CDR1 SQVTM, CDR2 ANQGSEA. The CDR3 loop reads CSVTGTGALNTEAFF. The DNA for the CDR3 is TGCAGCGTTACCGGGACAGGGGCCCTGAACACTGAAGCTTTCTTT. The complete variable domain, with remaining parts taken from reference TRBV29-1 and TRBJ1-1, reads SAVISQKPSRDICQRGTSLTIQCQVDSQVTMMFWYRQQPGQSLTLIATANQGSEATYESGFVIDKFPISRPNLTFSTLTVSNMSPEDSSIYLCSVTGTGALNTEAFFGQGTRLTVV.

This chain connects TRBV4-2 to TRBJ2-3; D gene unclear. This CDR3 spans 15 amino acids. Germline CDR1 and CDR2: LGHNA and YNFKEQ. Trimming removed 1 base from V and 2 bases from J, with 10 bases in between. CDR3 amino acids: CASSQGPYSTDTQYF. As DNA, the CDR3 is TGTGCCAGCAGCCAAGGGCCATATTCCACAGATACGCAGTATTTT.

V is TRBV4-3 and J is TRBJ1-2; no reliable D call. This CDR3 comprises 16 residues. Between the trimmed V and J ends, which lost 0 bases and 0 bases, there was a span of 11 bases. Looked up from germline, CDR1 is LGHNA and CDR2 is YSLEER. The CDR3 reads CASSQEGRISNYGYTF. The DNA of the CDR3 is TGCGCCAGCAGCCAAGAGGGGAGAATATCTAACTATGGCTACACCTTC.

This clone appeared a few times. The V and J genes are TRBV5-1 and TRBJ1-5, with D uncertain. This CDR3 is 15 amino acids long. Per the germline V gene, CDR1 is SGHRS and CDR2 is YFSETQ. V was shortened by 0 bases and J by 6 bases, with 13 bases between the two germline ends. DNA for the CDR3: TGCGCCAGCAGCTTGGAACCCGGGAGCGGTCAGCCCCAGCATTTT. This codes for CASSLEPGSGQPQHF.

This chain links TRBV30 with TRBJ2-1, with 8 nucleotides matching TRBD1. This CDR3 comprises 15 residues. The germline gives CDR1 GTSNPN, CDR2 SVGIG (reference sequence). Trimming removed 4 bases from V and 7 bases from J; junction bases left unmatched: 12. CDR3 protein: CAWNPGQGAVNEQFF. Here the CDR3 DNA reads TGTGCCTGGAATCCCGGCCAGGGGGCGGTGAATGAGCAGTTCTTC. Based on the CDR3 plus reference TRBV30 and TRBJ2-1, the full variable domain is SQTIHQWPATLVQPVGSPLSLECTVEGTSNPNLYWYRQAAGRGLQLLFYSVGIGQISSEVPQNLSASRPQDRQFILSSKKLLLSDSGFYLCAWNPGQGAVNEQFFGPGTRLTVL.

In nucleotides, the CDR3 is TGTGCCAGCAGCTTATCCTGGGGGGGTGGCAGCTATGGCTACACCTTC. It codes for CASSLSWGGGSYGYTF. The J gene is TRBJ1-2, the V gene TRBV7-2, with a possible D match to TRBD1 (5 bases). This CDR3 is built from 16 residues. Germline V gene data show CDR1 as SGHTA and CDR2 as FQGNSA. Trimming removed 2 bases from V and 4 bases from J, with 17 bases in between. Complete variable domain (other parts from reference TRBV7-2 and TRBJ1-2): GAGVSQSPSNKVTEKGKDVELRCDPISGHTALYWYRQSLGQGLEFLIYFQGNSAPDKSGLPSDRFSAERTGGSVSTLTIQRTQQEDSAVYLCASSLSWGGGSYGYTFGSGTRLTVV.

This chain joins TRBV7-2 and TRBJ2-7, with TRBD1 matching 9 bases. V was clipped by 5 bases and J by 0 bases; unmatched bases: 5. Germline CDR1 is SGHTA and CDR2 is FQGNSA. This CDR3 comprises 15 residues. CDR3 in DNA: TGTGCCAGCAGCGTGACAGGGGGGAGCTCCTACGAGCAGTACTTC. The encoded protein is CASSVTGGSSYEQYF.

The chain carries TRBV7-6 and TRBJ2-1; D perhaps matches TRBD2 (6 bases). CDR1 is SGHVS and CDR2 is FNYEAQ in the germline V gene. The CDR3 has 14 amino acids. The ends were cut back, 7 bases at V and 4 bases at J, with 14 bases in the middle. The CDR3 DNA reads TGTGCCAGCACCCCCGCGGGACGGTACAATGAGCAGTTCTTC. Amino acid sequence: CASTPAGRYNEQFF.

This chain uses TRBV11-2 with TRBJ2-2; 9 nucleotides line up with TRBD1. The germline gives CDR1 SGHAT, CDR2 FQNNGV. The trim removed 4 bases at V and 6 bases at J, leaving 3 bases unmatched. The CDR3 covers 14 residues. CDR3 residues: CASSSDRGAGELFF. The DNA of the CDR3 is TGTGCCAGCAGCTCCGACAGGGGGGCCGGGGAGCTGTTTTTT.

This clone was seen more than once but under ten times. CDR3 in amino acids: CARGGAGTNQPQHF. Written as DNA, the CDR3 is TGTGCCAGGGGGGGAGCAGGGACAAATCAGCCCCAGCATTTT. The chain uses TRBV2 and TRBJ1-5; possibly TRBD1 for D (6 bases). Germline V gives CDR1 SNHLY, CDR2 FYNNEI. The V end was cut by 9 bases, the J end by 4 bases, with 16 bases between. The CDR3 spans 14 residues.

The chain has TRBV7-3 and TRBJ2-3; D might be TRBD1 (6 bases). V was clipped by 5 bases and J by 5 bases, with 14 bases between them. Germline CDR1 is SGHTA and CDR2 is FQGTGA. CDR3 length equals 14 residues. DNA of the CDR3: TGTGCCAGCAGCCTACAGGGTAGTAGAGATACGCAGTATTTT. Amino acid sequence: CASSLQGSRDTQYF. Supplemented by reference TRBV7-3 and TRBJ2-3, the full variable domain reads GAGVSQTPSNKVTEKGKYVELRCDPISGHTALYWYRQSLGQGPEFLIYFQGTGAADDSGLPNDRFFAVRPEGSVSTLKIQRTERGDSAVYLCASSLQGSRDTQYFGPGTRLTVL.

This chain links TRBV29-1 with TRBJ1-2, with 9 bases fitting TRBD1. The V gene end was trimmed by 4 bases and the J gene end by 5 bases; junction bases not matched to a gene: 8. The CDR3 loop spans 14 amino acids. CDR1 is SQVTM and CDR2 is ANQGSEA in the germline V gene. CDR3 protein: CSVAGTGSQYGYTF. In DNA, the CDR3 is TGCAGCGTTGCCGGGACAGGGTCTCAATATGGCTACACCTTC. The full variable domain, its missing parts supplied by reference TRBV29-1 and TRBJ1-2, is SAVISQKPSRDICQRGTSLTIQCQVDSQVTMMFWYRQQPGQSLTLIATANQGSEATYESGFVIDKFPISRPNLTFSTLTVSNMSPEDSSIYLCSVAGTGSQYGYTFGSGTRLTVV.

This clone has a handful of counts. J is TRBJ2-6 and V is TRBV5-5; D not certain. Germline CDR1 reads SGHKS; CDR2 reads YYEKEE (reference sequence). The CDR3 consists of 15 residues. Between the trimmed V and J ends, which lost 2 bases and 0 bases, there was a span of 6 bases. The CDR3 DNA follows: TGTGCCAGCAGCTTCAAGAGCTCTGGGGCCAACGTCCTGACTTTC. Translating gives CASSFKSSGANVLTF.

This chain links TRBV28 with TRBJ2-4; D might be TRBD1 (6 bases). The CDR3 has 13 residues. The V end was cut by 6 bases, the J end by 2 bases, with 8 bases between. CDR1 and CDR2 from the germline V gene are MDHEN and SYDVKM. CDR3 DNA: TGTGCCAGCAGGGGGGCTCCCAAAAACATTCAGTACTTC. Its protein product is CASRGAPKNIQYF.

This clone was seen a few times. The DNA of the CDR3 is TGTGCCAGCAGCTTGGGCCGGGGTTTACGAGTGAACACTGAAGCTTTCTTT. Translating gives CASSLGRGLRVNTEAFF. The V gene is TRBV5-4, the J gene TRBJ1-1; no clear D gene. The ends were cut back, 0 bases at V and 0 bases at J, with 15 bases in the middle. CDR3 length: 17 residues. Germline V gene lookup returns CDR1 SGHNT and CDR2 YYREEE (reference sequence).

The V gene is TRBV9, the J gene TRBJ2-3; 7 bases match TRBD2. The CDR3 is made up of 16 amino acids. From germline, CDR1 is SGDLS and CDR2 YYNGEE. Trimming at V came to 0 bases and at J to 2 bases, leaving 6 bases not matched to a gene. The CDR3 nucleotides are TGTGCCAGCAGCGTAGGATCCCTAGCGGCCACAGATACGCAGTATTTT. Translating gives CASSVGSLAATDTQYF.